The 15 T cell receptor beta chains in this list originate from one sample, sequenced in a study of cytomegalovirus exposure and HLA in healthy donors. TCRdb's table, derived via immunoSEQ multiplex PCR, lists solely in-frame clones and lacks some. The table shows about 160,000 clones, with approximately 89% occurring only once. Sequencing was performed on PBMCs. The origin of the receptors is a man younger than 30 in good health and CMV-seropositive.

The gene calls are TRBV6-6 and TRBJ1-5; the D gene is possibly TRBD1 (5 bases). Germline CDR1 MNHNY, CDR2 SVGAGI (reference sequence). V dropped 2 bases and J dropped 5 bases, with 10 bases sitting between them. The CDR3 length is 14 residues. The CDR3: CASSYDSRYQPQHF. As DNA, the CDR3 is TGTGCCAGCAGTTACGACAGTAGGTATCAGCCCCAGCATTTT.

The chain combines TRBV30 with TRBJ1-2, with D possibly being TRBD1 (5 bases). CDR1 and CDR2 from the germline V gene are GTSNPN and SVGIG (reference sequence). The CDR3 consists of 13 residues. Between the trimmed V and J ends, which lost 2 bases and 8 bases, there was a span of 15 bases. This CDR3 reads CAWSPAQGRGYTF. Written as DNA, the CDR3 is TGTGCCTGGAGTCCAGCCCAGGGAAGAGGCTACACCTTC.

The rearrangement links TRBV5-6 to TRBJ2-5, with 9 bases matching TRBD1. V dropped 5 bases and J dropped 2; count of bases not matched to a gene: 7. The CDR3 is 15 residues long. Looked up from germline, CDR1 is SGHDT and CDR2 is YYEEEE. CDR3 loop: CASSLGQGGQETQYF. The CDR3 nucleotides read TGTGCCAGCAGTCTGGGACAGGGAGGGCAAGAGACCCAGTACTTC.

This chain links TRBV6-1 with TRBJ2-1, with D perhaps matching TRBD1 (6 bases). Germline assignment: CDR1 MNHNS and CDR2 SASEGT. V gave up 2 bases and J gave up 2 bases, with 10 bases separating them. This CDR3 comprises 15 residues. The CDR3 protein is CASSEPWTAYNEQFF. In DNA form, the CDR3 reads TGTGCCAGCAGTGAACCCTGGACAGCCTACAATGAGCAGTTCTTC.

The rearrangement joins TRBV29-1 to TRBJ2-3, with 11 positions matching TRBD2. V shed 8 bases and J 1 base; nucleotides not matched to a gene: 5. Germline CDR1 is SQVTM and CDR2 is ANQGSEA. The CDR3 extends over 14 amino acids. DNA of the CDR3: TGCAGCACCTGGACTAGCGGGCGCACAGATACGCAGTATTTT. Protein product: CSTWTSGRTDTQYF.

This sequence joins TRBV7-6 and TRBJ1-4, with a weak D call TRBD1 (6 bases). V lost 0 bases, J lost 7 bases, and 15 bases lay in between. CDR1 and CDR2 from the germline V gene are SGHVS and FNYEAQ. This CDR3 has 16 residues. CDR3 in DNA: TGTGCCAGCAGCTTAGCTTATCGGGGACACCGTGAAAAACTGTTTTTT. It codes for CASSLAYRGHREKLFF.

The rearrangement links TRBV6-5 to TRBJ1-1, with no clear D. The CDR3 sequence is 13 residues long. Germline CDR1 is MNHEY and CDR2 is SVGAGI. Deletions cut 7 bases from V and 5 bases from J, with 14 bases between. DNA of the CDR3: TGTGCCAGCACTCCCCCCCAGCGGACTGAAGCTTTCTTT. It is translated as CASTPPQRTEAFF.

This clone appeared once. The chain uses TRBV4-1 and TRBJ2-1; 9 bases align to TRBD2. Germline trimming cut 1 base from V and 6 bases from J; bases unmatched to any gene: 4. Germline V lookup: CDR1 MGHRA, CDR2 YSYEKL. The CDR3 sequence is 15 residues long. The CDR3, as DNA: TGCGCCAGCAGCCAAGCGGGGACTAGCCCCAATGAGCAGTTCTTC. The encoded protein is CASSQAGTSPNEQFF.

This clone was detected once. V and J are TRBV28 and TRBJ2-1, with TRBD1 as a possible D gene (6 bases). Germline-derived CDR1 and CDR2 are MDHEN and SYDVKM. V was clipped by 2 bases and J by 5 bases, with 10 bases between them. The CDR3 is 14 residues long. CDR3 nucleotide sequence: TGTGCCAGCAGTTTAGGGGGCTGGGACAATGAGCAGTTCTTC. Its protein is CASSLGGWDNEQFF.

V gene TRBV19 combines with J gene TRBJ1-1, with D perhaps TRBD1 (5 bases). The germline V and J ends were trimmed by 11 bases and 6 bases, with 13 bases remaining between them. The germline V gene has CDR1 LNHDA and CDR2 SQIVND (reference sequence). The CDR3 is 11 residues long. The CDR3 region has the DNA TGTGCCGTCCAGGGTTTCGCTGAAGCTTTCTTT. Protein product: CAVQGFAEAFF.

This clone has a handful of counts. This chain connects TRBV11-2 to TRBJ1-1; D unclear. CDR1 and CDR2 from the germline V gene are SGHAT and FQNNGV. The CDR3 runs to 15 residues. Trimming left V 1 base short and J 4 bases short, with 13 bases between. The CDR3 protein is CASSLGSYSPTEAFF. In DNA form, the CDR3 reads TGTGCCAGCAGCTTAGGTTCCTACTCCCCCACTGAAGCTTTCTTT. Combining the CDR3 with reference TRBV11-2 and TRBJ1-1 gives the whole variable domain EAGVAQSPRYKIIEKRQSVAFWCNPISGHATLYWYQQILGQGPKLLIQFQNNGVVDDSQLPKDRFSAERLKGVDSTLKIQPAKLEDSAVYLCASSLGSYSPTEAFFGQGTRLTVV.

In its sample, this clone was seen once. This CDR3 is CASSFMDRAGNTIYF. The CDR3 DNA reads TGTGCCAGCAGCTTTATGGACAGGGCGGGGAACACCATATATTTT. The chain uses TRBV7-9 and TRBJ1-3, with 8 positions matching TRBD1. The V gene end was trimmed by 3 bases and the J gene end by 7 bases; junction bases not matched to a gene: 8. CDR3 length equals 15 residues. The germline CDR1 and CDR2 sequences are SEHNR and FQNEAQ (reference sequence).

This chain uses TRBV7-9 with TRBJ2-6; D uncertain. The ends were cut back, 9 bases at V and 1 base at J, with 4 bases in the middle. Germline V gene sequence: CDR1 SEHNR, CDR2 FQNEAQ (reference sequence). The CDR3 sequence is 12 residues long. The CDR3 sequence: CASLSGANVLTF. In DNA form, the CDR3 reads TGTGCCAGTCTTTCTGGGGCCAACGTCCTGACTTTC.

V and J are TRBV7-8 and TRBJ2-7, with D unclear. V was clipped by 4 bases and J by 6 bases, with 10 bases between them. Per germline, CDR1 SGHVS and CDR2 FQNEAQ. The CDR3 totals 12 residues. The chain's CDR3 is CASSSNLREQYF. The CDR3 nucleotides read TGTGCCAGCAGCTCAAACTTACGCGAGCAGTACTTC.

The chain recombines TRBV19 with TRBJ2-3; 10 bases line up with TRBD2. V lost 1 base, J lost 3 bases, and 1 base stayed unmatched. Germline assignment: CDR1 LNHDA and CDR2 SQIVND (reference sequence). The CDR3 consists of 15 residues. CDR3 bases: TGTGCCAGTAGTATAGGGACTAGCGGAACAGATACGCAGTATTTT. The encoded protein is CASSIGTSGTDTQYF.